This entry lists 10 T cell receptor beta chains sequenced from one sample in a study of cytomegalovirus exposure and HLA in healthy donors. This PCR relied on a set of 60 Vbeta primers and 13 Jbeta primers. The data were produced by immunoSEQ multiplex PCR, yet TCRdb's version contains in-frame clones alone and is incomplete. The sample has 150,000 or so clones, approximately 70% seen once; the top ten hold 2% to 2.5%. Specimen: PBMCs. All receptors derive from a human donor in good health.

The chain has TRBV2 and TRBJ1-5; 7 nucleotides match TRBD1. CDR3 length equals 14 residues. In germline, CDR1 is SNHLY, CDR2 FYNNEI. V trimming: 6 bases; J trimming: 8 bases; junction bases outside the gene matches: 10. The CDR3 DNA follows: TGTGCCAGCAGCCCCGGACAGGTGAAAAAGCCCCAGCATTTT. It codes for CASSPGQVKKPQHF.

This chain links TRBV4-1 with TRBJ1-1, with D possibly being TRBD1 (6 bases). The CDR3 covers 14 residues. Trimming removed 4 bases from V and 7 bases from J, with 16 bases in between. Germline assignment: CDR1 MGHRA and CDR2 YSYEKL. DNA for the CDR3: TGCGCCAGCAGCCCAGAGGGGACACGTGTTGAAGCTTTCTTT. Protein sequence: CASSPEGTRVEAFF.

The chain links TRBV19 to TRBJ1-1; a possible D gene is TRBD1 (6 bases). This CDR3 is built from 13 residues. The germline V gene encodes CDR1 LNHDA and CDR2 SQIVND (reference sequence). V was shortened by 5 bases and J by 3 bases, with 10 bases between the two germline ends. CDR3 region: CASSEGGDTEAFF. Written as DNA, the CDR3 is TGTGCCAGTAGTGAGGGGGGGGACACTGAAGCTTTCTTT.

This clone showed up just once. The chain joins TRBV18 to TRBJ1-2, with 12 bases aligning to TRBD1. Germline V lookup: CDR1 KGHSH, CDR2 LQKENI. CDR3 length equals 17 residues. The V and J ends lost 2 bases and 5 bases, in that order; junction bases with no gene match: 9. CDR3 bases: TGTGCCAGCTCACCAGAAGTAGGGGACAGGGGGCTTTATGGCTACACCTTC. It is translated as CASSPEVGDRGLYGYTF. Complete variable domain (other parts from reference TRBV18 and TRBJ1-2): NAGVMQNPRHLVRRRGQEARLRCSPMKGHSHVYWYRQLPEEGLKFMVYLQKENIIDESGMPKERFSAEFPKEGPSILRIQQVVRGDSAAYFCASSPEVGDRGLYGYTFGSGTRLTVV.

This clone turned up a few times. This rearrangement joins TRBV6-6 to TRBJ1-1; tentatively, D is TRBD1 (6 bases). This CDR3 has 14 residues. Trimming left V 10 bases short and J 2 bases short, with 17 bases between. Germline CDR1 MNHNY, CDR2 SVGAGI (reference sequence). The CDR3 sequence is CATETPDRNTEAFF. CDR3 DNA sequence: TGTGCCACCGAGACCCCGGACAGAAACACTGAAGCTTTCTTT.

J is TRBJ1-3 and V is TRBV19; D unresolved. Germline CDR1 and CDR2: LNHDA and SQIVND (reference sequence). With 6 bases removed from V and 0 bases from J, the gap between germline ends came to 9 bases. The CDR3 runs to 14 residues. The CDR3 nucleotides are TGTGCCAGTAGAGCCACTAACTCTGGAAACACCATATATTTT. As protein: CASRATNSGNTIYF.

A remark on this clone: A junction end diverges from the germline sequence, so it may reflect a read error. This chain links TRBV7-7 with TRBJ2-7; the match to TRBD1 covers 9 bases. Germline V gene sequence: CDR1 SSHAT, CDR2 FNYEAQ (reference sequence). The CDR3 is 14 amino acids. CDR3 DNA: TGTGCTAGCAGCTTCGGACAGGGGACCTACGAGCAGTACTTC. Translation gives CASSFGQGTYEQYF.

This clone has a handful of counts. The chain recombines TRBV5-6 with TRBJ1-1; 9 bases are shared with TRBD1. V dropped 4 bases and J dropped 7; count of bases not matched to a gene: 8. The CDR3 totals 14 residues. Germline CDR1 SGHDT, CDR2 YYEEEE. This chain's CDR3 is CASSPLTGGSEAFF. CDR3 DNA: TGTGCCAGCAGCCCACTAACAGGGGGCAGTGAAGCTTTCTTT.

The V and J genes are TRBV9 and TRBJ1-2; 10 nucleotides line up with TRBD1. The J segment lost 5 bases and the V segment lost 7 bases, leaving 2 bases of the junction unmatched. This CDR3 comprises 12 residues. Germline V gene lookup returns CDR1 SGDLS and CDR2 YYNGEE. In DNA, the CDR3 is TGTGCCAGCCGGACAGGGGGATATGGCTACACCTTC. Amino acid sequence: CASRTGGYGYTF.

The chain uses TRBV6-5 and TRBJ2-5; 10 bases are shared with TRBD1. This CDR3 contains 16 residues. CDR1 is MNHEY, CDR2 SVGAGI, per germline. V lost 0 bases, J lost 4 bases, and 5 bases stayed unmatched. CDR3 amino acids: CASSYSGTGARETQYF. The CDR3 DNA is TGTGCCAGCAGTTACTCGGGGACAGGGGCCCGAGAGACCCAGTACTTC.